Listed below are T cell receptor beta chains from one sample, sequenced in a study of CD8 T cells in ankylosing spondylitis. TCRdb recomputed calls from the 5' RACE reads with MiXCR, one row per CDR3 protein. The sample shows under 250,000 distinct CDR3 sequences, 9.5% to 12% of them seen only once. Sequencing was carried out using blood, either unsorted or a sorted T cell fraction (not recorded which). Source of these receptors: a male donor with ankylosing spondylitis or in good health (not recorded which). Both conserved end residues are part of each CDR3. A D gene is named only where the DNA matches it firmly. Clone size is shown for a subset of rows, as once, few, many or a class of expanded clone.

TRBV28	TRBJ2-7	.	many	CASSLNVLAVRSYEQYF	TGTGCCAGCAGTTTGAATGTCCTAGCCGTCCGCTCCTACGAGCAGTACTTC
TRBV7-9	TRBJ1-1	.	once	CASSLADGGIEAFF	TGTGCCAGCAGCTTAGCGGACGGCGGGATCGAAGCTTTCTTT
TRBV12-3/TRBV12-4	TRBJ2-1	.	many	CASSFDKGNEQFF	TGTGCCAGCAGCTTCGACAAGGGGAATGAGCAGTTCTTC
TRBV11-2	TRBJ2-1	.	many	CASSLGSGSYNEQFF	TGTGCCAGCAGCTTGGGTTCAGGTTCTTACAATGAGCAGTTCTTC
TRBV28	TRBJ2-7	TRBD1	few	CASGQGAPYEQYF	TGTGCCAGCGGACAGGGTGCTCCCTACGAGCAGTACTTC
TRBV5-1	TRBJ2-7	.	.	CASSPSNSYEQYF	TGCGCCAGCAGCCCGTCCAACTCCTACGAGCAGTACTTC
TRBV7-3	TRBJ2-3	.	.	CASSPQALVGDTQYF	TGTGCCAGCAGTCCCCAGGCTCTAGTGGGAGATACGCAGTATTTT
TRBV6-5	TRBJ2-3	TRBD1	.	CASRGDRDATDTQYF	TGTGCCAGCAGGGGGGACAGGGACGCCACAGATACGCAGTATTTT
TRBV4-1	TRBJ1-2	.	many	CASSQGGLYGYTF	TGCGCCAGCAGCCAAGGAGGACTATATGGCTACACCTTC
TRBV19	TRBJ1-1	.	.	CASSTSTFRAEAFF	TGTGCCAGTAGTACATCGACCTTCCGCGCTGAAGCTTTCTTT
TRBV15	TRBJ2-7	.	many	CATSTPAQGYEQYF	TGTGCCACCAGCACACCTGCACAGGGCTACGAGCAGTACTTC
TRBV28	TRBJ1-2	TRBD1	few	CASMEDRGYGYTF	TGTGCCAGCATGGAAGACAGGGGCTATGGCTACACCTTC
TRBV14	TRBJ2-2	TRBD1	few	CASSQTGGFGELFF	TGTGCCAGCAGCCAAACAGGGGGCTTCGGGGAGCTGTTTTTT
TRBV6-5	TRBJ2-7	.	.	CASKRNYEQYF	TGTGCCAGCAAGCGGAACTACGAGCAGTACTTC
TRBV10-1	TRBJ2-7	TRBD1	.	CASSDGTAYEQYF	TGCGCCAGCAGTGATGGGACAGCCTACGAGCAGTACTTC
TRBV5-5	TRBJ2-2	.	many	CASSQTENTGELFF	TGTGCCAGCAGCCAGACAGAAAACACCGGGGAGCTGTTTTTT
TRBV2	TRBJ1-2	TRBD1	.	CASRLGTGIGYTF	TGTGCCAGCAGACTCGGGACAGGGATCGGCTACACCTTC
TRBV6-1	TRBJ2-3	TRBD2	few	CASKGLAGEGSTDTQYF	TGTGCCAGCAAAGGACTAGCGGGAGAAGGGAGCACAGATACGCAGTATTTT
TRBV5-1	TRBJ2-3	.	many	CASSLIGRGTDTQYF	TGCGCCAGCAGCTTAATTGGACGGGGCACAGATACGCAGTATTTT
TRBV7-2	TRBJ2-3	TRBD2	few	CASQWSLGLAGDTQYF	TGTGCCAGCCAGTGGTCGTTGGGACTAGCTGGAGATACGCAGTATTTT
TRBV27	TRBJ2-3	.	many	CASRARTRGDTQYF	TGTGCCAGCAGGGCCCGGACGAGGGGAGATACGCAGTATTTT
TRBV5-4	TRBJ2-7	TRBD1	.	CASSMTGTVYEQYF	TGTGCCAGCAGCATGACCGGGACAGTCTACGAGCAGTACTTC
TRBV20-1	TRBJ2-1	.	.	CSALWGEQFF	TGCAGTGCCCTCTGGGGAGAGCAGTTCTTC
TRBV7-2	TRBJ2-7	TRBD2	.	CASSRAGGPSVQYF	TGTGCCAGCAGCCGAGCGGGGGGGCCGTCGGTGCAGTACTTC
TRBV15	TRBJ2-1	.	many	CATSSIYGGEDNEQFF	TGTGCCACCAGCAGCATATATGGTGGGGAGGACAATGAGCAGTTCTTC
TRBV2	TRBJ2-7	TRBD2	.	CASSRGTSGTYEQYF	TGTGCCAGCAGTAGAGGGACTAGCGGGACCTACGAGCAGTACTTC
TRBV14	TRBJ1-2	.	many	CASSPLQTGSKSGYTF	TGTGCCAGCAGCCCATTACAGACAGGATCCAAAAGCGGCTACACCTTC
TRBV12-3/TRBV12-4	TRBJ2-3	.	few	CASSLGGGSFGDTQYF	TGTGCCAGCAGTTTAGGCGGCGGCTCCTTTGGAGATACGCAGTATTTT
TRBV4-1	TRBJ2-1	TRBD2	many	CASSPRRVQRGASSYNEQFF	TGCGCCAGCAGCCCTAGAAGGGTTCAGCGGGGGGCTAGCTCCTACAATGAGCAGTTCTTC
TRBV27	TRBJ2-2	TRBD2	few	CASSRAGHASWELFF	TGTGCCAGCAGCCGAGCGGGGCATGCGTCGTGGGAGCTGTTTTTT
TRBV12-3/TRBV12-4	TRBJ2-7	.	.	CASPPVGFSYEQYF	TGTGCCAGCCCCCCCGTCGGGTTTTCCTACGAGCAGTACTTC
TRBV7-2	TRBJ2-1	.	few	CASSLRAPAPHEQFF	TGTGCCAGCAGCTTAAGGGCCCCCGCCCCGCACGAGCAGTTCTTC
TRBV6-5	TRBJ2-7	.	many	CASSFYPGTRTYEQYF	TGTGCCAGCAGTTTCTACCCCGGGACTCGAACCTACGAGCAGTACTTC
TRBV7-9	TRBJ1-1	TRBD1	.	CASNAGQGLVGTEAFF	TGTGCCAGCAACGCGGGACAGGGGCTAGTGGGCACTGAAGCTTTCTTT
TRBV7-2	TRBJ2-2	TRBD2	many	CASSQTSDPNTGELFF	TGTGCCAGCAGCCAGACTAGCGACCCGAACACCGGGGAGCTGTTTTTT
TRBV20-1	TRBJ2-7	.	many	CSARPTYEQYF	TGCAGTGCCAGACCTACCTACGAGCAGTACTTC
TRBV12-3/TRBV12-4	TRBJ1-1	.	.	CASSRGAVGGYEAFF	TGTGCCAGCAGCCGTGGTGCCGTGGGGGGCTATGAAGCTTTCTTT
TRBV3-1	TRBJ2-3	.	few	CASSREASTDTQYF	TGTGCCAGCAGCCGGGAAGCTAGCACAGATACGCAGTATTTT
TRBV7-3	TRBJ1-1	TRBD1	.	CASRQGRVGEAFF	TGTGCCAGCAGACAGGGGCGGGTGGGTGAAGCTTTCTTT
TRBV20-1	TRBJ1-5	.	many	CSALDGDQPQHF	TGCAGTGCTCTTGACGGGGATCAGCCCCAGCATTTT
TRBV15	TRBJ2-7	TRBD2	many	CATSREVGGRLSEQYF	TGTGCCACCAGCAGAGAGGTGGGCGGGAGACTCTCCGAGCAGTACTTC
TRBV5-1	TRBJ2-2	.	many	CASSLVGSGELFF	TGCGCCAGCAGCTTGGTTGGCTCCGGGGAGCTGTTTTTT
TRBV6-1	TRBJ1-5	TRBD1	many	CASSRDRVGNQPQHF	TGTGCCAGCAGCCGGGACAGGGTTGGCAATCAGCCCCAGCATTTT
TRBV7-8	TRBJ2-1	.	many	CASSNSGSEQFF	TGTGCCAGCTCCAATAGCGGCAGTGAGCAGTTCTTC
TRBV28	TRBJ2-3	.	few	CASSSRRRGGTDTQYF	TGTGCCAGCAGTTCCCGGCGGAGGGGTGGCACAGATACGCAGTATTTT